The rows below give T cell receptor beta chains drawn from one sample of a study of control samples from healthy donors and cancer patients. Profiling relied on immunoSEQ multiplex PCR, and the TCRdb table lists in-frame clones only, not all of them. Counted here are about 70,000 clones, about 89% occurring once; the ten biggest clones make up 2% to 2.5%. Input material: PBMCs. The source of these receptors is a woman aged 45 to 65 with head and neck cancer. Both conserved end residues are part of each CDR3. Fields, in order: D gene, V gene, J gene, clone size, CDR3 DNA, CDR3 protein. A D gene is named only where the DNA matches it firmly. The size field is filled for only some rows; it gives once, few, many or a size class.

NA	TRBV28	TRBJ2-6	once	TGTGCCAGCAGTTTAGGCGGGTCTGGGGCCAACGTCCTGACTTTC	CASSLGGSGANVLTF
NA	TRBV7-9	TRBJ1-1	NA	TGTGCCAGCAGCTTAGGAGGTACCGGGGCTTTCTTT	CASSLGGTGAFF
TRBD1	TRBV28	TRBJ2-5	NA	TGTGCCAGCAGTGACAGGGTAGACGGAGAGACCCAGTACTTC	CASSDRVDGETQYF
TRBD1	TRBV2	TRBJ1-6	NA	TGTGCCAGCAGGCGGGACAGGAGTTCACCCCTCCACTTT	CASRRDRSSPLHF
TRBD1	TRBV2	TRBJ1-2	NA	TGTGCCAGCACTTCGGACAGGAGCATAATCTATGGCTACACCTTC	CASTSDRSIIYGYTF
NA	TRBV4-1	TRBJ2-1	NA	TGCGCCAGCAGCCACCCAGGGGGAGGGAACAATGAGCAGTTCTTC	CASSHPGGGNNEQFF
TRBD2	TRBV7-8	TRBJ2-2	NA	TGTGCCAGCAGCTTGCGGACTAGCGGGGGAGTCTACACCGGGGAGCTGTTTTTT	CASSLRTSGGVYTGELFF
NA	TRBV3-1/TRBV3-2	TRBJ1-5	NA	TGTGCCAGCAGCCAAGAGGGGGGTCAGCCCCAGCATTTT	CASSQEGGQPQHF
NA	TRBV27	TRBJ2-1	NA	TGTGCCAGCAGTTTGTACAATGAGCAGTTCTTC	CASSLYNEQFF
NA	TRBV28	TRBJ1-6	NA	TGTGCCAGCAGTCCCCTTCTGGAGGGGGGAAATTCACCCCTCCACTTT	CASSPLLEGGNSPLHF
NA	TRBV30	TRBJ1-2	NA	TGTGCCTGGTCCAACAGGGTCTCTATCTATGGCTACACCTTC	CAWSNRVSIYGYTF
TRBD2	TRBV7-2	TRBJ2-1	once	TGTGCCAGCAGCCCGCGCCATCTAGCGGGGGTTTACAATGAGCAGTTCTTC	CASSPRHLAGVYNEQFF
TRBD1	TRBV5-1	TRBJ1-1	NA	TGCGCCAGCAGCGAGATACAGGGGACTGAAGCTTTCTTT	CASSEIQGTEAFF
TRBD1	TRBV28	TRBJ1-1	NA	TGTGCCAGCAGTTTAACAGGGGGGACTGAAGCTTTCTTT	CASSLTGGTEAFF
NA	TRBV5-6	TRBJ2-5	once	TGTGCCAGCAGCTTGCTGGGACGCGCACAAGAGACCCAGTACTTC	CASSLLGRAQETQYF
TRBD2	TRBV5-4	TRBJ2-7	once	TGTGCCAGCCACGGGGGGACTTCGAGCTCCTACGAGCAGTACTTC	CASHGGTSSSYEQYF
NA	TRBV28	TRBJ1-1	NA	TGTGCCAGCAGTTTATTAGGGAACACTGAAGCTTTCTTT	CASSLLGNTEAFF
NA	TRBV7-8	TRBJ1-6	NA	TGTGCCAGCAGCTTAGCGGGGGGGTCGGGTTCACCCCTCCACTTT	CASSLAGGSGSPLHF
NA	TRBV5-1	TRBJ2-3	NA	TGCGCCAGCAGCCACGGGGCAGATACGCAGTATTTT	CASSHGADTQYF
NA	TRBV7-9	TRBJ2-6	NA	TGTGCCAGCAGCTTACTAGGGGGGTCTGGGGCCAACGTCCTGACTTTC	CASSLLGGSGANVLTF
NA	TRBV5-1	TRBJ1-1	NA	TGCGCCACCCGTGAGGTGGGGAACACTGAAGCTTTCTTT	CATREVGNTEAFF
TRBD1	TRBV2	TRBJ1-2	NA	TGTGCCAGCAGTCGGGACAGGGATGGCTACACCTTC	CASSRDRDGYTF
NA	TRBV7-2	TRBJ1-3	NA	TGTGCCAGCAGCTTAGATTTCTCTGGAAACACCATATATTTT	CASSLDFSGNTIYF
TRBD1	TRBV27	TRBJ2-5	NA	TGTGCCAGCAGTGCCCCCGGCAGGGGGCGAGAGACCCAGTACTTC	CASSAPGRGRETQYF
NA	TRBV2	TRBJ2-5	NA	TGTGCCAGCATCCAGGGAGGAAACCAAGAGACCCAGTACTTC	CASIQGGNQETQYF
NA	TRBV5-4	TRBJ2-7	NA	TGTGCCAGCAGCGGGGGGTACGAGCAGTACTTC	CASSGGYEQYF
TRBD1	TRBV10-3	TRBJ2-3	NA	TGTGCCATCAGAAACGGACAGGGGATCGACGGCACAGATACGCAGTATTTT	CAIRNGQGIDGTDTQYF
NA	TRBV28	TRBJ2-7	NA	TGTGCCAGCAGTCCTAGTGCCGGGGTAACCTACGAGCAGTACTTC	CASSPSAGVTYEQYF
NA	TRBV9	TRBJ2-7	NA	TGTGCCAGCAGCCGCAGGGGCCCCTACGAGCAGTACTTC	CASSRRGPYEQYF
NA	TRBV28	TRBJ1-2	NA	TGTGCCAGCAGTTTATATAAGGGGTCGGATGGCTACACCTTC	CASSLYKGSDGYTF
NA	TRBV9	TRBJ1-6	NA	TGTGCCAGCAGCGCCTTGGTGAGCCCAAATTCACCCCTCCACTTT	CASSALVSPNSPLHF
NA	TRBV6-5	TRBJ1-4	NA	TGTGCCAGCAGGGATACACGCCCTTCGGATGAAAAACTGTTTTTT	CASRDTRPSDEKLFF
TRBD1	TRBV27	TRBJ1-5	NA	TGTGCCAGCAGTTTTGCCGACAGGGGAGGGCCCCAGCATTTT	CASSFADRGGPQHF
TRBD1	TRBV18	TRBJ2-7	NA	TGTGCCAGCTCACCAAGGACAGGGGATAGGCGGGAGCAGTACTTC	CASSPRTGDRREQYF
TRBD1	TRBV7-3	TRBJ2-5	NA	TGTGCCAGCAGCTCTACAGGGGGCGTGGAGACCCAGTACTTC	CASSSTGGVETQYF
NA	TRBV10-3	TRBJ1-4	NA	TGTGCCATCAGTGACGACAGGTCTTGGGAAAAACTGTTTTTT	CAISDDRSWEKLFF
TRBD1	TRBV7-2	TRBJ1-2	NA	TGTGCCAGCAGCACCGGGACAGGGGTTAACTATGGCTACACCTTC	CASSTGTGVNYGYTF
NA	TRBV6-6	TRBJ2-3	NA	TGTGCCAGCAGTTACAGGATGGGGGGCACAGATACGCAGTATTTT	CASSYRMGGTDTQYF
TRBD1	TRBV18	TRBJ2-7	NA	TGTGCCAGCTCACCAAGGACAGGGGGGAACGAGCAGTACTTC	CASSPRTGGNEQYF
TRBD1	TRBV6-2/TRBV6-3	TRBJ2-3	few	TGTGCCAGCAGTCCGGACAGGCTTCCAGCTACGCAGTATTTT	CASSPDRLPATQYF
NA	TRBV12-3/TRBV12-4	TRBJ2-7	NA	TGTGCCAGCAGCCTTGGCGGAAACTACGAGCAGTACTTC	CASSLGGNYEQYF
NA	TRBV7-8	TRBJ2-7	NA	TGTGCCAGCAGCTTAGGAGGGGACGAGCAGTACTTC	CASSLGGDEQYF
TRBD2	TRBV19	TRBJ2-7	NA	TGTGCCAGTAGTATGACGACGGGAGGCTACGAGCAGTACTTC	CASSMTTGGYEQYF